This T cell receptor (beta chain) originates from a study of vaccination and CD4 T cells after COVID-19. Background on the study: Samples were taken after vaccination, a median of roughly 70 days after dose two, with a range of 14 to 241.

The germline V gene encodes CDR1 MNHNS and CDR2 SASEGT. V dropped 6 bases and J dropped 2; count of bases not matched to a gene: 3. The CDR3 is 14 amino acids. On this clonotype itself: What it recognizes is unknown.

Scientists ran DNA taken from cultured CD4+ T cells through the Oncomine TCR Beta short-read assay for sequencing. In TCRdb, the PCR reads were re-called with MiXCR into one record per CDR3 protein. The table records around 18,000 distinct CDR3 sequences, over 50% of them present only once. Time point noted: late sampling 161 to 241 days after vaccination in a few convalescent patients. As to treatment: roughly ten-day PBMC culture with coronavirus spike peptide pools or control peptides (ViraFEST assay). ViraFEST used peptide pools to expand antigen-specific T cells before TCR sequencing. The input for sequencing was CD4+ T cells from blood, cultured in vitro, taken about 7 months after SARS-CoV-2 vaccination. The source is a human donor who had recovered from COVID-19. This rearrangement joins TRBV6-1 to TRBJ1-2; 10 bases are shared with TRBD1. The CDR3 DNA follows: TGTGCCAGCAGCCGGGGACAGGGGAACTATGGCTACACCTTC. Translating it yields CASSRGQGNYGYTF.